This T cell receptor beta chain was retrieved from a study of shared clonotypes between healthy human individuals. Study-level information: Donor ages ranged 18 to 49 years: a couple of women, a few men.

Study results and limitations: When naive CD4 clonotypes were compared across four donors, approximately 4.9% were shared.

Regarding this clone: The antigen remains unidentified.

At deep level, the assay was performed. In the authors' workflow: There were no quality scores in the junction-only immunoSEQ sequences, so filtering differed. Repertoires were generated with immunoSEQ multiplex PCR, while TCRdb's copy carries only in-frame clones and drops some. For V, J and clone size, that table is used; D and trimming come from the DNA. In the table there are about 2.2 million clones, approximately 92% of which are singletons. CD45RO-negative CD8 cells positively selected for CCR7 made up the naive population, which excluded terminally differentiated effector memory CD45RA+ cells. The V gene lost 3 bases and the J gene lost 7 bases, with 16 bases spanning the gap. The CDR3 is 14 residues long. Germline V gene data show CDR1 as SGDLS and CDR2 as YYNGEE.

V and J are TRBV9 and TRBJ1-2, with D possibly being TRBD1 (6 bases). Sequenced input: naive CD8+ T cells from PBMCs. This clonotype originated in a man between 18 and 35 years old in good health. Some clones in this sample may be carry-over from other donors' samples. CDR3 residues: CASSADYRAAGYTF. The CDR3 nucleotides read TGTGCCAGCAGCGCAGATTACAGGGCGGCTGGCTACACCTTC.